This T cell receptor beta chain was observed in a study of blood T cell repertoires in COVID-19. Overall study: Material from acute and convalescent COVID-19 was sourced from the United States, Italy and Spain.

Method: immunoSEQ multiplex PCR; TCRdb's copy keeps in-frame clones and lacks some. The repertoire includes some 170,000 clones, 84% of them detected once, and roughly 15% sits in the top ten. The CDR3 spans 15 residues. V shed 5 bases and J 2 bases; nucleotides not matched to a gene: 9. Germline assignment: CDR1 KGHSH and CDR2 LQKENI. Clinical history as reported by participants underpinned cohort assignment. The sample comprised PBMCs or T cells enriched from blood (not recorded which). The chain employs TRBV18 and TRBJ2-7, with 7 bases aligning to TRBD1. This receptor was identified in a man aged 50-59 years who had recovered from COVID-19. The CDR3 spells CASSGSTGDPYEQYF. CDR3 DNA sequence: TGTGCCAGCTCAGGCTCTACAGGGGACCCCTACGAGCAGTACTTC.